The rows below give T cell receptor beta chains drawn from one sample of a study of cytomegalovirus exposure and HLA in healthy donors. The repertoire was sequenced with immunoSEQ multiplex PCR; TCRdb's copy has only in-frame clones and lacks some. The data show about 62,000 clones, with 78% seen just once and about 8.8% held by the top ten. The sample taken for sequencing was PBMCs. All receptors derive from a man aged 35-49 years in good health and CMV-seronegative. Both conserved end residues are part of each CDR3. Each record gives: V gene, J gene, clone size, CDR3 protein. Expanded clones are given a class, and other clones once, few, many or no size at all.

TRBV7-2	TRBJ2-3	few	CASSLSPPSGTDTQYF
TRBV6-6	TRBJ1-5	few	CAISGTGTSNQPQHF
TRBV19	TRBJ1-1	.	CASSWGGNGEAFF
TRBV7-9	TRBJ1-5	.	CSSSLVPTGGNQPQHF
TRBV7-9	TRBJ1-3	.	CSSSLDLISGNTIYF
TRBV2	TRBJ1-1	.	CASSEGSRTGKTEAFF
TRBV7-9	TRBJ1-2	.	CSSSFGQTGYTF
TRBV27	TRBJ2-1	.	CASSLSAFSGYNEQFF
TRBV5-1	TRBJ2-1	.	CASSLGGTSGDNEQFF
TRBV6-1	TRBJ1-1	.	CASTPQGLRTEAFF
TRBV2	TRBJ1-2	many	CAITGEANYGYTF
TRBV5-1	TRBJ1-3	.	CASRNSQGSSGNTIYF
TRBV7-9	.	.	CASRLTGYEQFF
TRBV2	TRBJ1-4	.	CASSDRVRTNEKLFF
TRBV7-3	TRBJ1-2	.	CASSSTGGDGYTF
TRBV4-2	TRBJ2-3	.	CASSPRSGLTDTQYF
TRBV19	TRBJ1-6	.	CASSTGQAALTYNSPLHF
TRBV28	TRBJ2-5	.	CASSLRGLRQETQYF
TRBV6-5	TRBJ2-7	.	CASSSGTGSYEQYF
TRBV10-1	TRBJ2-1	.	CASSDSGTGVLGEQFF
TRBV6-1	TRBJ2-5	.	CAISGQIQETQYF
TRBV7-9	TRBJ2-2	.	CASSRLTNTGELFF
TRBV15	TRBJ2-1	once	CATSRDQGPYNEQFF
TRBV7-2	TRBJ2-1	.	CASSLRLAGGPGEQFF
TRBV28	TRBJ2-5	once	CATLAGAETQYF
TRBV4-1	TRBJ2-7	few	CASSQGYPSYEQYF
TRBV7-2	TRBJ2-5	.	CASSLDRVSPPHYF
TRBV23-1	TRBJ2-3	.	CASSQPGSTDTQYF
TRBV5-6	TRBJ2-1	.	CASQGTGFSYNEQFF
TRBV19	TRBJ2-5	.	CASRSGAQETQYF
TRBV6-6	TRBJ1-2	few	CASSYSATGEAGYTF
TRBV6-6	TRBJ1-2	once	CASRTSGTGEGYTF
TRBV29-1	TRBJ1-1	few	CSVEGQGAYTEAFF
TRBV2	TRBJ1-3	.	CAISTASDSLSGNTIYF
TRBV5-8	TRBJ1-3	.	CASSLVVEGLTGNTIYF
TRBV5-3	TRBJ2-7	.	CAGFTGSYEQYF